Listed below are T cell receptor beta chains from one sample, sequenced in a study of blood T cell repertoires in COVID-19. Produced via immunoSEQ multiplex PCR; TCRdb's table is partial and in-frame only. Of about 170,000 clones in the sample, under 85% are singletons; the top ten hold approximately 12%. The sequenced material came from PBMCs or T cells enriched from blood (not recorded which). The receptor set was obtained from a man between 50 and 59 years old who had recovered from COVID-19. The CDR3 runs from the conserved cysteine through the conserved F or W. A D gene is named only where the DNA matches it firmly. Size is omitted from some rows. Given values are once, few, many or a class for expanded clones.

V gene	clone size	J gene	D gene	CDR3 DNA	CDR3 protein
TRBV6-5	few	TRBJ2-7	TRBD2	TGTGCCAGCAGTTTGGGGGGGTCCCTTTGGGACGAGCAGTACTTC	CASSLGGSLWDEQYF
TRBV9	NA	TRBJ2-2	TRBD2	TGTGCCAGCAGCGTTACTCGCGGGGGGGCCATAACCGGGGAGCTGTTTTTT	CASSVTRGGAITGELFF
TRBV7-2	NA	TRBJ1-2	NA	TGTGCCAGCAGCTCTAGCCCCTTCCTAGGGGGCTACACCTTC	CASSSSPFLGGYTF
TRBV6-5	NA	TRBJ1-1	NA	TGTGCCAGCACCTGGGCGAACACTGAAGCTTTCTTT	CASTWANTEAFF
TRBV5-1	NA	TRBJ2-1	TRBD1	TGCGCCAGCAGCCCGGGACAGAGCTCCTACAATGAGCAGTTCTTC	CASSPGQSSYNEQFF
TRBV18	NA	TRBJ1-1	TRBD1	TGTGCCAGCTCACCCAGACAAGGACAGGGAGGGACTGAAGCTTTCTTT	CASSPRQGQGGTEAFF
TRBV29-1	NA	TRBJ1-1	NA	TGCAGCGTTCGGACCGGGCGGGGCACTGAAGCTTTCTTT	CSVRTGRGTEAFF
TRBV7-9	NA	TRBJ2-7	TRBD1	TGTGCCAGCAGCTCCCCAACGGGACAGGGCTCCAACGAGCAGTACTTC	CASSSPTGQGSNEQYF
TRBV3-1/TRBV3-2	NA	TRBJ2-7	NA	TGTGCCAGCAGCCCCCCTCGGAGCTACGAGCAGTACTTC	CASSPPRSYEQYF
TRBV4-1	few	TRBJ1-1	NA	TGCGCCAGCAGCCAGAGGGAAAGGAGGGGAGTCCCTGAAGCTTTCTTT	CASSQRERRGVPEAFF
TRBV7-3	NA	TRBJ2-3	TRBD2	TGTGCCAGCAGCGAACTAGCGGTTAGCACAGATACGCAGTATTTT	CASSELAVSTDTQYF
TRBV28	few	TRBJ2-5	NA	TGTGCCAGCGGACTAAGGGTCGGGACCCAGTACTTC	CASGLRVGTQYF
TRBV11-2	few	TRBJ2-1	NA	TGTGCCAGCAGCTTGACAGATTTGGCGCAGTTCTTC	CASSLTDLAQFF
TRBV6-1	NA	TRBJ2-7	TRBD1	TGTGCCAGCAGTGCCCTACCTAACCTGAGACAGGGGGTCTCCTACGAGCAGTACTTC	CASSALPNLRQGVSYEQYF
TRBV5-6	NA	TRBJ2-5	NA	TGTGCCAGCAGCTTGTCCCGTAGGACCCAGTACTTC	CASSLSRRTQYF
TRBV7-2	NA	TRBJ1-6	TRBD1	TGTGCCAGCAGTACAGGGACAGCGTTTGTGAATTCACCCCTCCACTTT	CASSTGTAFVNSPLHF
TRBV5-5	NA	TRBJ2-5	NA	TGTGCCAGCAGCCTCCTGGGGGACACGATACAAGAGACCCAGTACTTC	CASSLLGDTIQETQYF
TRBV29-1	NA	TRBJ1-1	NA	TGCAGCGTTTGGGATCTTGCCCGGGGGACGGGAGCTTTCTTT	CSVWDLARGTGAFF
TRBV10-3	NA	TRBJ2-7	TRBD1	TGTGCCATCAGTGGGACAGGGGACGAGCAGTACTTC	CAISGTGDEQYF
TRBV7-8	once	TRBJ2-2	TRBD1	TGTGCCAGCAGCCTACACGACAGGGGGCGCGGCGGGGAGCTGTTTTTT	CASSLHDRGRGGELFF
TRBV7-9	NA	TRBJ2-2	NA	TGTGCCAGCAGCGCGAAGGTCTCCGGGACTGGGAACACCGGGGAGCTGTTTTTT	CASSAKVSGTGNTGELFF
TRBV28	NA	TRBJ1-2	NA	TGTGCCAGCAGCCTCAGACAGAGCCTTGTCTATGGCTACACCTTC	CASSLRQSLVYGYTF
TRBV6-1	NA	TRBJ2-3	NA	TGTGCCAGCAGTGATGTCCGCGGGAGCACAGATACGCAGTATTTT	CASSDVRGSTDTQYF
TRBV11-3	NA	TRBJ2-1	NA	TGTGCCAGCAGCCCGGGCGGGACTGGCTACAATGAGCAGTTCTTC	CASSPGGTGYNEQFF
TRBV7-9	NA	TRBJ2-5	TRBD1	TGTGCCAGCAGCTCGGGACAGGGGGCCGTGACCCAGTACTTC	CASSSGQGAVTQYF
TRBV6-5	once	TRBJ1-4	NA	TGTGCCAGCTGCCGTTTTGGGAGCGATGAAAAACTGTTTTTT	CASCRFGSDEKLFF
TRBV4-2	NA	TRBJ2-3	TRBD1	TGTGCCAGCAGTCCGAGGACAGGGGGGGCAGATACGCAGTATTTT	CASSPRTGGADTQYF
TRBV7-3	NA	TRBJ2-7	TRBD1	TGTGCCAGCAGCCCCGGGACAGGGTTCAGCGAGCAGTACTTC	CASSPGTGFSEQYF
TRBV28	once	TRBJ1-2	NA	TGTGCCAGCAGGGATCCCGGGACACGGAGCCTTAATAACTATGGCTACACCTTC	CASRDPGTRSLNNYGYTF